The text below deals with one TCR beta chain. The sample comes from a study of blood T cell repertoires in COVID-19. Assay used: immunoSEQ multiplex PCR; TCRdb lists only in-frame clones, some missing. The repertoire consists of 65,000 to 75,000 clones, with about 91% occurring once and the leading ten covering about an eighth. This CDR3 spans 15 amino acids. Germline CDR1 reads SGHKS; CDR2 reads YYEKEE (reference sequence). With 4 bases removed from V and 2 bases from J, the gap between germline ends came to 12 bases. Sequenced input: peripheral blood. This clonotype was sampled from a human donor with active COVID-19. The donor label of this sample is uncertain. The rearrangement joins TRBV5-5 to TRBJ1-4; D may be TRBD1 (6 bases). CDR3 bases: TGTGCCAGCAGCGCTACAGGGACGACTAATGAAAAACTGTTTTTT. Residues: CASSATGTTNEKLFF. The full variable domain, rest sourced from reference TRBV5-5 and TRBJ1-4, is DAGVTQSPTHLIKTRGQQVTLRCSPISGHKSVSWYQQVLGQGPQFIFQYYEKEERGRGNFPDRFSARQFPNYSSELNVNALLLGDSALYLCASSATGTTNEKLFFGSGTQLSVL.